This T cell receptor beta chain was sequenced in a study of shared clonotypes between healthy human individuals. Germline V CDR1 and CDR2: SGHRS, YFSETQ. The CDR3 extends over 15 amino acids. V was pared by 2 bases and J by 0 bases, with 9 bases between. It was CD45RO-negative cells, positively selected for CCR7, that made up naive CD8 cells, with terminally differentiated effector memory CD45RA+ cells excluded. Libraries were prepared by immunoSEQ multiplex PCR; TCRdb keeps only in-frame clonotypes and omits some of them. The profile shows around 1.9 million clones, over 85% of them singletons. Concerning this clone: At the DNA level, this CDR3 is encoded by other sequences in the same sample as well.

The J gene is TRBJ2-1, the V gene TRBV5-1, with D possibly being TRBD2 (5 bases). This receptor was identified in a man younger than 35 in good health. Some clones in this sample may be carry-over from other donors' samples. The material sequenced was naive CD8+ T cells from PBMCs. Here the CDR3 DNA reads TGCGCCAGCAGCTTAGCGGAGAGCTCCTACAATGAGCAGTTCTTC. As protein: CASSLAESSYNEQFF. The complete variable domain, with remaining parts taken from reference TRBV5-1 and TRBJ2-1, reads KAGVTQTPRYLIKTRGQQVTLSCSPISGHRSVSWYQQTPGQGLQFLFEYFSETQRNKGNFPGRFSGRQFSNSRSEMNVSTLELGDSALYLCASSLAESSYNEQFFGPGTRLTVL.